The 2 T cell receptor beta chains below come from one sample, sequenced in a study of shared clonotypes between healthy human individuals. Only in-frame clones appear in the TCRdb table, and some are missing; sequencing was by immunoSEQ multiplex PCR. Of about 2.4 million clones in the sample, 85% to 95% are singletons; the top ten hold 0.13% to 0.15%. Input material: naive CD4+ T cells sorted from blood. As to subset: CD45RA+ positively selected. These receptors were taken from a man in his late teens or twenties in good health.

The chain links TRBV15 to TRBJ2-1, with TRBD2 matching over 9 bases. V shed 7 bases and J 1 base; nucleotides not matched to a gene: 11. Germline V CDR1 and CDR2: LNHNV, YYDKDF (reference sequence). The CDR3 runs to 17 residues. CDR3 DNA sequence: TGTGCCACCAATGGTGGCGGGAGGGCCGAGTCCTACAATGAGCAGTTCTTC. It yields the protein CATNGGGRAESYNEQFF.

The chain uses TRBV7-8 and TRBJ1-1; D is unclear. Germline V gives CDR1 SGHVS, CDR2 FQNEAQ. V was shortened by 2 bases and J by 7 bases, with 11 bases between the two germline ends. The CDR3 consists of 13 residues. This CDR3 reads CASSLNTDREAFF. CDR3 DNA: TGTGCCAGCAGCTTAAATACAGACCGTGAAGCTTTCTTT.